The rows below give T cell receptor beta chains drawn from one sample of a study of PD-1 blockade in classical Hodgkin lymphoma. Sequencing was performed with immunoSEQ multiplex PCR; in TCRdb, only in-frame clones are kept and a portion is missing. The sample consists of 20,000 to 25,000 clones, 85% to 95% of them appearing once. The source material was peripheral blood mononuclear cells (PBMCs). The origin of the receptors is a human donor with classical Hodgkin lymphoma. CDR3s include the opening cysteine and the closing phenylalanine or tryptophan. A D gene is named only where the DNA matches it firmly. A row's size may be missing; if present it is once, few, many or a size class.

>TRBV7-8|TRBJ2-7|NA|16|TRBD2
CASSLAWTRTLNEQYF
TGTGCCAGCAGCTTAGCCTGGACTAGAACCCTGAACGAGCAGTACTTC
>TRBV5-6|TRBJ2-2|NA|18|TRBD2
CASSLMRLAGGPPGELFF
TGTGCCAGCAGCTTGATGAGACTAGCGGGAGGGCCTCCCGGGGAGCTGTTTTTT
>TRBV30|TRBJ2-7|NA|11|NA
CAWSDSYEQYF
TGTGCCTGGAGTGACTCCTACGAGCAGTACTTC
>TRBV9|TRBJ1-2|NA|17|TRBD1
CASSVAGQGETSYGYTF
TGTGCCAGCAGCGTAGCTGGACAGGGGGAAACGAGCTATGGCTACACCTTC
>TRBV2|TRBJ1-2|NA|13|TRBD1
CASMTGVNYGYTF
TGTGCCAGCATGACAGGGGTTAACTATGGCTACACCTTC
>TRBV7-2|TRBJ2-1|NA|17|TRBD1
CASSLLGGSTPNYEQFF
TGTGCCAGCAGCTTATTAGGGGGCTCAACCCCCAATTATGAGCAGTTCTTC
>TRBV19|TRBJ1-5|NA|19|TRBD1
CASSIKRDRAKSYYQPQHF
TGTGCCAGTAGTATAAAACGGGACAGGGCAAAAAGTTACTATCAGCCCCAGCATTTT
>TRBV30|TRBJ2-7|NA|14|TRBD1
CAWSWGQGIDEQYF
TGTGCCTGGAGTTGGGGACAGGGGATCGACGAGCAGTACTTC
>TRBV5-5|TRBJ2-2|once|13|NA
CASSLGVGGELFF
TGTGCCAGCAGCTTGGGAGTTGGCGGGGAGCTGTTTTTT
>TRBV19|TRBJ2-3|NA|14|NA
CASSNSLAPDTQYF
TGTGCCAGTAGTAATAGCCTAGCCCCAGATACGCAGTATTTT
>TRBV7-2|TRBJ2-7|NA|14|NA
CASSLARSSYEQYF
TGTGCCAGCAGCTTAGCAAGGAGCTCCTACGAGCAGTACTTC
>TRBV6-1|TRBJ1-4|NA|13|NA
CASNGGGNEKLFF
TGTGCCAGCAATGGGGGCGGCAATGAAAAACTGTTTTTT
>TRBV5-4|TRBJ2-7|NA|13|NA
CASSPTEKREQYF
TGTGCCAGCAGTCCTACAGAGAAGCGCGAGCAGTACTTC
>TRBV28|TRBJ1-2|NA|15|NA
CASSPGPQGGYGYTF
TGTGCCAGCAGCCCCGGACCCCAAGGCGGCTATGGCTACACCTTC
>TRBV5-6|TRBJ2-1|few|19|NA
CASSHGWAGHGSSYNEQFF
TGTGCCAGCAGCCACGGGTGGGCGGGGCACGGTTCCTCCTACAATGAGCAGTTCTTC
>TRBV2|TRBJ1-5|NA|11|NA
CASRIDNPQHF
TGTGCCAGCAGGATTGATAACCCCCAGCATTTT
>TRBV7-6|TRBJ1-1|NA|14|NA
CASSPPGKNTEAFF
TGTGCCAGCAGCCCCCCGGGGAAGAACACTGAAGCTTTCTTT
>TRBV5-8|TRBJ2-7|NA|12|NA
CASSPTVYEQYF
TGTGCCAGCTCACCCACAGTCTACGAGCAGTACTTC
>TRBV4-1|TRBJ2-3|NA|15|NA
CASSHPTGSLDTQYF
TGCGCCAGCAGCCACCCGACTGGCTCTTTAGATACGCAGTATTTT
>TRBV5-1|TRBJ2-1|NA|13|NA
CASSGVSYNEQFF
TGCGCCAGCAGCGGAGTCAGTTACAATGAGCAGTTCTTC
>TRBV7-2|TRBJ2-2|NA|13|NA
CASSSPNTGELFF
TGTGCCAGCAGCTCGCCGAACACCGGGGAGCTGTTTTTT
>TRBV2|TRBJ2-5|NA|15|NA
CASRATTWAQETQYF
TGTGCCAGCAGGGCCACGACCTGGGCCCAAGAGACCCAGTACTTC
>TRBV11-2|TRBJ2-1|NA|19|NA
CASSLDPLSANPIYNEQFF
TGTGCCAGCAGCTTAGATCCCCTCTCCGCCAACCCCATCTACAATGAGCAGTTCTTC
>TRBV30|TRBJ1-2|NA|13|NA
CAWSPGAAYGYTF
TGTGCCTGGAGTCCAGGGGCCGCCTATGGCTACACCTTC
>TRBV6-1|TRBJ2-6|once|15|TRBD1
CASSPDRAGANVLTF
TGTGCCAGCAGTCCCGACAGGGCTGGGGCCAACGTCCTGACTTTC
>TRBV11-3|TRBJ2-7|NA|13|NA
CASSLGTSYEQYF
TGTGCCAGCAGTTTAGGGACTTCCTACGAGCAGTACTTC
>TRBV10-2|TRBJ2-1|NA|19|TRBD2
CASSFVQPGLAGGYNEQFF
TGCGCCAGCAGCTTTGTACAACCGGGACTAGCGGGGGGGTACAATGAGCAGTTCTTC
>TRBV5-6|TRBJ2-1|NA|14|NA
CASSRQGGSNEQFF
TGTGCCAGCAGCCGCCAGGGGGGGAGCAATGAGCAGTTCTTC
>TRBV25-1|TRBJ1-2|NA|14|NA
CASRPPGTSGGYTF
TGTGCCAGCAGGCCTCCCGGGACGAGCGGTGGCTACACCTTC
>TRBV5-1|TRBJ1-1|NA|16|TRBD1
CASSYGTGGDGTEAFF
TGCGCCAGCAGCTACGGGACAGGGGGCGATGGCACTGAAGCTTTCTTT
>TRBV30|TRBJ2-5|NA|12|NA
CAWSDIKETQYF
TGTGCCTGGAGTGACATTAAGGAGACCCAGTACTTC
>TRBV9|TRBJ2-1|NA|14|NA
CASSVGGTLNEQFF
TGTGCCAGCAGCGTAGGGGGCACTCTCAATGAGCAGTTCTTC
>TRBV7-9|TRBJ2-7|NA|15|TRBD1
CASSLVGDRGYEQYF
TGTGCCAGCAGCTTAGTTGGGGACAGGGGGTACGAGCAGTACTTC
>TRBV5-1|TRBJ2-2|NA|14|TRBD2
CASSLAGATGELFF
TGCGCCAGCAGCCTAGCGGGGGCCACCGGGGAGCTGTTTTTT
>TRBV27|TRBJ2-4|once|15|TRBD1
CASATGGLGKNIQYF
TGTGCCAGTGCAACAGGGGGACTGGGCAAAAACATTCAGTACTTC
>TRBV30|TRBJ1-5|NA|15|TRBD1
CAWSLNQGGDQPQHF
TGTGCCTGGAGTCTCAATCAGGGGGGAGATCAGCCCCAGCATTTT